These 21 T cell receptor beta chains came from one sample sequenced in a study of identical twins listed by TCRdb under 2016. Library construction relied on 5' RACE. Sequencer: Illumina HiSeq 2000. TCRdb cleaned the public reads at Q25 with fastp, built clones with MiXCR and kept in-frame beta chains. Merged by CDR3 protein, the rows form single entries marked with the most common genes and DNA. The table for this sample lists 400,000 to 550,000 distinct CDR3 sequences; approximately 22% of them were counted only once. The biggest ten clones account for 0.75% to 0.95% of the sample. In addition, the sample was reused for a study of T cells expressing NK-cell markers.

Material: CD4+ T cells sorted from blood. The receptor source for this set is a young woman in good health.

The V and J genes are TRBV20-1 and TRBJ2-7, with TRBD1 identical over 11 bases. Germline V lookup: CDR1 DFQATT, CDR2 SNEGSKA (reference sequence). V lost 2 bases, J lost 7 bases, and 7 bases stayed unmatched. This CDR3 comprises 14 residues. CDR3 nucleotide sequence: TGCAGTGCTAGACACGGACAGGGGGCGAGGGAGCAGTACTTC. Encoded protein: CSARHGQGAREQYF.

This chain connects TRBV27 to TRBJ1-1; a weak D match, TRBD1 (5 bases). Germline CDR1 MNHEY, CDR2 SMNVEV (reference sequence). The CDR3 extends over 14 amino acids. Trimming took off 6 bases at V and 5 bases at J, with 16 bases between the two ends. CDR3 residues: CASSFGHQGTEAFF. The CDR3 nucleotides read TGTGCCAGCAGCTTCGGACATCAAGGGACTGAAGCTTTCTTT.

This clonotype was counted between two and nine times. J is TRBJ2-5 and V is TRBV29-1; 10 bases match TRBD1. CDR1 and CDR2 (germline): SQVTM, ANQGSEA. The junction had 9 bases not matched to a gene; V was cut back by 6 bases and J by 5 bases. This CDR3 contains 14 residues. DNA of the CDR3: TGCAGCGTCAGACAGGGGGCTCGCGGCGAGACCCAGTACTTC. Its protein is CSVRQGARGETQYF.

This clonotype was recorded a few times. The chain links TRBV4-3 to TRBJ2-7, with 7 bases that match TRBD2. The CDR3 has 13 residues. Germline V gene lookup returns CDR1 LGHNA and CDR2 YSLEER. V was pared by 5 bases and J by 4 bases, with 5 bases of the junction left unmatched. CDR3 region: CASSVGGDYEQYF. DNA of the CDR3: TGCGCCAGCAGCGTGGGGGGGGATTACGAGCAGTACTTC.

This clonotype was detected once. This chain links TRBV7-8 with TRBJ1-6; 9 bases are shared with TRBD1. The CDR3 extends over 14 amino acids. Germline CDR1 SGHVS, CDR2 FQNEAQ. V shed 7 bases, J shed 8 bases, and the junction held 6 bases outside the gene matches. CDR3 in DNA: TGTGCCAGCACCATAAGACAGGGGGATTCACCCCTCCACTTT. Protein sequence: CASTIRQGDSPLHF.

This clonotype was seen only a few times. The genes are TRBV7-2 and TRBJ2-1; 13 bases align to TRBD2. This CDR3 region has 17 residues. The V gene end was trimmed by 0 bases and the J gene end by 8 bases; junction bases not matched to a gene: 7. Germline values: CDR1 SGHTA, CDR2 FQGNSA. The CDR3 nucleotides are TGTGCCAGCAGCTTAGCCCGGACTAGCGGGAGTTTGTATGAGCAGTTCTTC. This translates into CASSLARTSGSLYEQFF.

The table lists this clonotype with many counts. CDR3 coding DNA: TGTGCCAGCAGCTTGGGGACAGCCTATGGCTACACCTTC. Protein: CASSLGTAYGYTF. The chain uses TRBV5-6 and TRBJ1-2; D is possibly TRBD1 (6 bases). CDR1 and CDR2 from the germline V gene are SGHDT and YYEEEE. V shed 0 bases and J shed 4 bases, with 7 bases lying between them. CDR3 size: 13 residues. Looking up the rest from reference TRBV5-6 and TRBJ1-2 gives the full variable domain: DAGVTQSPTHLIKTRGQQVTLRCSPKSGHDTVSWYQQALGQGPQFIFQYYEEEERQRGNFPDRFSGHQFPNYSSELNVNALLLGDSALYLCASSLGTAYGYTFGSGTRLTVV.

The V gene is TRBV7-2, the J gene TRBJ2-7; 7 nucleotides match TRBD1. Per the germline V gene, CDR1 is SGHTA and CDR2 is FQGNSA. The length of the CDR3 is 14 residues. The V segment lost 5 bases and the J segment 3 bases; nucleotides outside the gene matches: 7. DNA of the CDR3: TGTGCCAGCAGCCCCCAGACAGGGTTCTACGAGCAGTACTTC. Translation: CASSPQTGFYEQYF.

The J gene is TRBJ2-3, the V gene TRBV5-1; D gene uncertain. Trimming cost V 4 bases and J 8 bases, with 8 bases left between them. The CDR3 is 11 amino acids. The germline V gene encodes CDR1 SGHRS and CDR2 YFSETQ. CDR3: CASSRAGTQYF. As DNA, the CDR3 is TGCGCCAGCAGCCGGGCTGGTACGCAGTATTTT.

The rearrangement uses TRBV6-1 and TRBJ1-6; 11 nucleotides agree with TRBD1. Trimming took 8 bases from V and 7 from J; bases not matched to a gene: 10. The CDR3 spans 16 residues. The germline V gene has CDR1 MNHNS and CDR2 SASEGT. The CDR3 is CASGRSRDRGNSPLHF. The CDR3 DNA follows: TGTGCCAGCGGAAGGTCTCGGGACAGGGGGAATTCACCCCTCCACTTT.

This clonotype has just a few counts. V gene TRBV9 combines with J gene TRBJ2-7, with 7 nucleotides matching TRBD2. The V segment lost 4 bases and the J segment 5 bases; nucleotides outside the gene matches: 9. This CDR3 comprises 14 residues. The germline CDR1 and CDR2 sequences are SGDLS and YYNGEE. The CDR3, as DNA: TGTGCCAGCAGCTTGGGACTACGGGGGAACGAGCAGTACTTC. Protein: CASSLGLRGNEQYF. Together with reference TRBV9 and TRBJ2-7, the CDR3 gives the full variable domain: DSGVTQTPKHLITATGQRVTLRCSPRSGDLSVYWYQQSLDQGLQFLIQYYNGEERAKGNILERFSAQQFPDLHSELNLSSLELGDSALYFCASSLGLRGNEQYFGPGTRLTVT.

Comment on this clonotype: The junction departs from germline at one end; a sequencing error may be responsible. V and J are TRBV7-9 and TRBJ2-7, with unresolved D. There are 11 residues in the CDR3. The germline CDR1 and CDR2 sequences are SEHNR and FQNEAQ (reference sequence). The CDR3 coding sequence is TGTGCCAGCAGCCACTCCCACGAGCAGTACTTC. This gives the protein CASSHSHEQYF.

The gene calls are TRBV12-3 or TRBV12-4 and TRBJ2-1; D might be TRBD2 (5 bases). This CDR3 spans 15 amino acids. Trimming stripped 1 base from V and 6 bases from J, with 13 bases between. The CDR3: CASSLERLAGNEQFF. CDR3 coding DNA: TGTGCCAGCAGTTTAGAGCGGCTAGCAGGCAATGAGCAGTTCTTC.

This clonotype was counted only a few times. CDR3 DNA sequence: TGTGCCATCAGCGACACTAGCGGCAGCACAGATACGCAGTATTTT. Protein product: CAISDTSGSTDTQYF. The chain couples TRBV10-3 to TRBJ2-3, with TRBD2 matching over 8 bases. The germline V gene has CDR1 ENHRY and CDR2 SYGVKD. After removal of 6 bases from V and 0 bases from J, the junction contained 5 bases not matched to a gene. CDR3 length: 15 amino acids.

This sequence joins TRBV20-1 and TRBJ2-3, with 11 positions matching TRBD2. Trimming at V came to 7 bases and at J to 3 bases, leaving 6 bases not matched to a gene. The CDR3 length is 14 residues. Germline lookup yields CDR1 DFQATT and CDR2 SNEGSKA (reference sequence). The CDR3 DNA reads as TGCAGTGTTACTAGCGGGGGTCCTACAGATACGCAGTATTTT. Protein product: CSVTSGGPTDTQYF.

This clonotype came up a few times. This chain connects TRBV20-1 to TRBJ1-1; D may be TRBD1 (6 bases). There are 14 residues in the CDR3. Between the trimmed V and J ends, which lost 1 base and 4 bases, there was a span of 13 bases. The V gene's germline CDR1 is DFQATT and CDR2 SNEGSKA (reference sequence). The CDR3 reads CSARVAGGITEAFF. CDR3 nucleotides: TGCAGTGCTAGAGTGGCGGGGGGCATCACTGAAGCTTTCTTT.

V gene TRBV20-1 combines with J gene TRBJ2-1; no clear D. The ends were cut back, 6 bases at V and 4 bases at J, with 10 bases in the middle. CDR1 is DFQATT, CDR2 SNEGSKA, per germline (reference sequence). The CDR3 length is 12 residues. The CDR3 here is CSALAPYNEQFF. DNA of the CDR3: TGCAGTGCCCTGGCACCTTACAATGAGCAGTTCTTC.

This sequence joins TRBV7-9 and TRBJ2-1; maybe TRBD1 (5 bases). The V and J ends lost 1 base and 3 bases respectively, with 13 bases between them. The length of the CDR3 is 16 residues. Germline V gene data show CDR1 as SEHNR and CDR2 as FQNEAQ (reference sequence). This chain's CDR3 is CASSLEPQGSYNEQFF. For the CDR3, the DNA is TGTGCCAGCAGCTTAGAGCCGCAGGGTAGCTACAATGAGCAGTTCTTC.

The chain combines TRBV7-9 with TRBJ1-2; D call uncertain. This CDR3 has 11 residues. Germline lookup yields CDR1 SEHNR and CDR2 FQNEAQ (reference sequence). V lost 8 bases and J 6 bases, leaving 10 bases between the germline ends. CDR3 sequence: CASARMDGYTF. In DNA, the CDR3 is TGTGCCAGCGCAAGGATGGATGGCTACACCTTC.

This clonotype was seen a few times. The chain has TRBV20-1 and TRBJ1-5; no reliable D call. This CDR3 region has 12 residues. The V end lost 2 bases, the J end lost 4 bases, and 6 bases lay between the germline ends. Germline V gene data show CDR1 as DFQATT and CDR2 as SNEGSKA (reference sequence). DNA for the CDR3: TGCAGTGCTAGACGGGCGAATCAGCCCCAGCATTTT. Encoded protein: CSARRANQPQHF.

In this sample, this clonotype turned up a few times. CDR3 nucleotide sequence: TGCAGTGCTGGGACTAGCGGGAGGCCCTTGTACTTC. Its translation is CSAGTSGRPLYF. This sequence joins TRBV20-1 and TRBJ2-7, with TRBD2 matching 15 bases. The CDR3 totals 12 residues. V shed 5 bases and J 12 bases; nucleotides not matched to a gene: 5. In germline, CDR1 is DFQATT, CDR2 SNEGSKA (reference sequence).